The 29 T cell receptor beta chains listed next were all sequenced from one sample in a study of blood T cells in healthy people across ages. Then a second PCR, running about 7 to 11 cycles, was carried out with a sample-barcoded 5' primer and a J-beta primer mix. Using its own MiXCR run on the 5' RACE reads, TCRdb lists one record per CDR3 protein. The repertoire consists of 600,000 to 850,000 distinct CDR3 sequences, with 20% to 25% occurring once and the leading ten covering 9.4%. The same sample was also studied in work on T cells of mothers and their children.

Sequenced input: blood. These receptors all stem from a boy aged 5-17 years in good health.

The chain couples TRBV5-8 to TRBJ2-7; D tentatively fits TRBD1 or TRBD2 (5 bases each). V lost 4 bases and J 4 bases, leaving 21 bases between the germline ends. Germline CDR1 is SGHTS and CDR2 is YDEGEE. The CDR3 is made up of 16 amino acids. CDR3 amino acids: CASSPMAGEGEYEQYF. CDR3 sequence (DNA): TGTGCCAGCAGCCCTATGGCCGGGGAAGGGGAATACGAGCAGTACTTC.

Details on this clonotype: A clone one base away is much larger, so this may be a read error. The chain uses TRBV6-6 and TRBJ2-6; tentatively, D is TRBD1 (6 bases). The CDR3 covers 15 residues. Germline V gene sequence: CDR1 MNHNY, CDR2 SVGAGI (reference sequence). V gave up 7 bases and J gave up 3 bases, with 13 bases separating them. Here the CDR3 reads CASNLTGSGANVLTF. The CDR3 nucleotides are TGTGCCAGCAACTTAACAGGGAGTGGGGCCAACGTCCTGACTTTC.

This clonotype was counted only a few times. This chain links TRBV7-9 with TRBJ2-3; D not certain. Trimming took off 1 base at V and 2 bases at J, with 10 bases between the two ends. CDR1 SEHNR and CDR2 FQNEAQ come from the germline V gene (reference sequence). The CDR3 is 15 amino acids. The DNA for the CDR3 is TGTGCCAGCAGCTTAGTTGGCGGAAACACAGATACGCAGTATTTT. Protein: CASSLVGGNTDTQYF.

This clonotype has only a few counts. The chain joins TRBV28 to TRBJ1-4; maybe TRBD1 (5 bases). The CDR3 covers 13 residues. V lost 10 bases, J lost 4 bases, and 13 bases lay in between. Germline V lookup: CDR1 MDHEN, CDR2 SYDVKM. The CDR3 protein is CATREASNEKLFF. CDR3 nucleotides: TGTGCCACCAGGGAGGCAAGTAATGAAAAACTGTTTTTT.

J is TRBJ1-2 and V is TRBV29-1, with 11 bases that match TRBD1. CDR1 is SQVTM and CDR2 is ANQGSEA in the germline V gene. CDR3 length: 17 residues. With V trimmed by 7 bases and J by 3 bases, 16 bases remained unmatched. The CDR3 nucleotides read TGCAGCGCCCTAACGTCGGGACAGGGGGACCGGGACTATGGCTACACCTTC. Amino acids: CSALTSGQGDRDYGYTF.

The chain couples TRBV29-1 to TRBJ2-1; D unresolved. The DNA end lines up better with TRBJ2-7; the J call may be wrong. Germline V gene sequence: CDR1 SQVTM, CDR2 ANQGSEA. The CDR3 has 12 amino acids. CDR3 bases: TGCAGCGTCTCAATGGGAAGTTACGAGCAGTACTTC. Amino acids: CSVSMGSYEQYF.

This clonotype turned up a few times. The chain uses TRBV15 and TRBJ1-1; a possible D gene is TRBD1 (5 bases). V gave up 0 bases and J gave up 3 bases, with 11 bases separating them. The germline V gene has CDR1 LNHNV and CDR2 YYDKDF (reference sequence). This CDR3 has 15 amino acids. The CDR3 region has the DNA TGTGCCACCAGCAGAGATACAGGAGCGGACACTGAAGCTTTCTTT. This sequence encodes CATSRDTGADTEAFF.

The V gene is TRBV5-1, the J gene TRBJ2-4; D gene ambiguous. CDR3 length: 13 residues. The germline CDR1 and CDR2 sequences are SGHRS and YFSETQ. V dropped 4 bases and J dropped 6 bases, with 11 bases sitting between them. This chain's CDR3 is CASSPESRNIQYF. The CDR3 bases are TGCGCCAGCAGCCCGGAGAGTAGAAACATTCAGTACTTC.

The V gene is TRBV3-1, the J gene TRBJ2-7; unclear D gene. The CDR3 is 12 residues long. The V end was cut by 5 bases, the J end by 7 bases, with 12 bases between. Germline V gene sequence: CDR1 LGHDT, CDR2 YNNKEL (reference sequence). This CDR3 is CASSSNPWEQYF. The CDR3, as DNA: TGTGCCAGCAGCTCAAACCCCTGGGAGCAGTACTTC.

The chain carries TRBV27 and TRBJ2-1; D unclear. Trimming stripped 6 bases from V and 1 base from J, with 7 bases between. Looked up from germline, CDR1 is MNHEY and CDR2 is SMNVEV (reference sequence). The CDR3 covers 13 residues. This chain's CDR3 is CASRKGSYNEQFF. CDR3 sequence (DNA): TGTGCCAGCAGAAAAGGATCCTACAATGAGCAGTTCTTC.

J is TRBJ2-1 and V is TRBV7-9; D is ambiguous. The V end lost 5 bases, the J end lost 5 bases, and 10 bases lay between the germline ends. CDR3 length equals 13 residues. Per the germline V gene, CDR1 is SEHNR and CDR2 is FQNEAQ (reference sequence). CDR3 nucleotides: TGTGCCAGCAGCGACCGGGCCGACAATGAGCAGTTCTTC. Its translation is CASSDRADNEQFF.

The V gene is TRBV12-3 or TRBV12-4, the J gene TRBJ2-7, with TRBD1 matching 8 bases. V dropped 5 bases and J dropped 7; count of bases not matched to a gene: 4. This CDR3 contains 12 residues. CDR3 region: CASSARGQEQYF. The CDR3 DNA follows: TGTGCCAGCAGTGCCAGGGGGCAGGAGCAGTACTTC.

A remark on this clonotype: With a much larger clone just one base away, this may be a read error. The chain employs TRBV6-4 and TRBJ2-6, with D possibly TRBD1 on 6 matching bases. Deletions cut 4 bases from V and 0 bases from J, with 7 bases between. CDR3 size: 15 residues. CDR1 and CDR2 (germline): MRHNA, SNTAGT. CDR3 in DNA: TGTGCCAGCAGTGGGGGACACTCTGGGGCCAACGTCCTGACTTTC. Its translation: CASSGGHSGANVLTF.

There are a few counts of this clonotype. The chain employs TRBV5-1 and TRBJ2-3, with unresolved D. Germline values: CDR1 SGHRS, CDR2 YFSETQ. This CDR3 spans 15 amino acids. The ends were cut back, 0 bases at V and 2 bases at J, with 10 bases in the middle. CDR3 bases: TGCGCCAGCAGCTTGGATCCTGGGGTCACAGATACGCAGTATTTT. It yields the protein CASSLDPGVTDTQYF.

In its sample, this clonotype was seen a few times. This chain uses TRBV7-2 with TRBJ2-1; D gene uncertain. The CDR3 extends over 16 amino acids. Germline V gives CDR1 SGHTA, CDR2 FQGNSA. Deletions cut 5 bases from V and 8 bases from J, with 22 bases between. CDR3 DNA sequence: TGTGCCAGCAGCCCCACCACCGGCGTTGGGGTCTATGAGCAGTTCTTC. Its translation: CASSPTTGVGVYEQFF.

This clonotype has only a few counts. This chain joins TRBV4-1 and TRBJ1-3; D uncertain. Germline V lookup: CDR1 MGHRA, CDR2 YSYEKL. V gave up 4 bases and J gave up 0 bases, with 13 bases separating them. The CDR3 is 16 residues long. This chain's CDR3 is CASSRRVDSSGNTIYF. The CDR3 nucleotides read TGCGCCAGCAGCCGAAGAGTAGACTCCTCTGGAAACACCATATATTTT.

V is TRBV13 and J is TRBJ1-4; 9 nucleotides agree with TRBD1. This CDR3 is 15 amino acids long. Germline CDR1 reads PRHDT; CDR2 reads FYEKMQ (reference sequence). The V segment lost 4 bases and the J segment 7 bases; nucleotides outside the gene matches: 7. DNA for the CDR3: TGTGCCAGCAGCTCTCACAGGGGGCAGGGTGAAAAACTGTTTTTT. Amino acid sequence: CASSSHRGQGEKLFF. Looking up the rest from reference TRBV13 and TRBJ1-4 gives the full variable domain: AAGVIQSPRHLIKEKRETATLKCYPIPRHDTVYWYQQGPGQDPQFLISFYEKMQSDKGSIPDRFSAQQFSDYHSELNMSSLELGDSALYFCASSSHRGQGEKLFFGSGTQLSVL.

The chain's CDR3 is CASSSGTSDGHYEQYF. CDR3 sequence (DNA): TGTGCCAGCAGCTCCGGGACTAGCGACGGGCACTACGAGCAGTACTTC. The V gene is TRBV7-3, the J gene TRBJ2-7; the match to TRBD2 covers 10 bases. CDR3 length: 16 amino acids. Trimming removed 4 bases from V and 3 bases from J; junction bases left unmatched: 9. Germline V gives CDR1 SGHTA, CDR2 FQGTGA.

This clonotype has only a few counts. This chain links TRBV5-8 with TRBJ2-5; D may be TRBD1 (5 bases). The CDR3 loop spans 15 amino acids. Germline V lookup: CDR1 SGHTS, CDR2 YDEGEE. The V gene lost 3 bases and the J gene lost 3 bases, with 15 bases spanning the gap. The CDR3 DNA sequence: TGTGCCAGCAGCTGGTCTTTGATAGGGGAAGAGACCCAGTACTTC. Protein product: CASSWSLIGEETQYF. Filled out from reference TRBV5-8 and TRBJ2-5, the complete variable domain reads EAGVTQSPTHLIKTRGQQATLRCSPISGHTSVYWYQQALGLGLQFLLWYDEGEERNRGNFPPRFSGRQFPNYSSELNVNALELEDSALYLCASSWSLIGEETQYFGPGTRLLVL.

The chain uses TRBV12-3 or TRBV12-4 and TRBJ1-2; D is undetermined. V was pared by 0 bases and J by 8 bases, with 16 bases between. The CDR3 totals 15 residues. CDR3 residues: CASSLAQALGIGYTF. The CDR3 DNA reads TGTGCCAGCAGTTTAGCGCAGGCACTAGGAATCGGCTACACCTTC.

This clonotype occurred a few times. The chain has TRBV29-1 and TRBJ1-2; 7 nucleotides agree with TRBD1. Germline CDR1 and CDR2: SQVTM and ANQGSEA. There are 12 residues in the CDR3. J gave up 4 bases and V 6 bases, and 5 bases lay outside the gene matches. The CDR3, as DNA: TGCAGCGTCCCGACAGGGCCCTATGGCTACACCTTC. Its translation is CSVPTGPYGYTF.

CDR3 region: CASSRTGATQYF. Here the CDR3 DNA reads TGTGCCAGCAGCAGAACAGGGGCTACGCAGTATTTT. This chain joins TRBV28 and TRBJ2-3; 7 bases are a match to TRBD1. V gave up 6 bases and J gave up 8 bases; unmatched junction bases: 5. Germline CDR1 MDHEN, CDR2 SYDVKM. This CDR3 comprises 12 residues.

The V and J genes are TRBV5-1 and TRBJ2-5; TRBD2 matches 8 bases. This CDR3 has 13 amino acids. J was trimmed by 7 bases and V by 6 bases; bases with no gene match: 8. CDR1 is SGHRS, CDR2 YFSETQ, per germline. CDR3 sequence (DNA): TGCGCCAGCACCCCAGCGGGAGTGAGGACCCAGTACTTC. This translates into CASTPAGVRTQYF.

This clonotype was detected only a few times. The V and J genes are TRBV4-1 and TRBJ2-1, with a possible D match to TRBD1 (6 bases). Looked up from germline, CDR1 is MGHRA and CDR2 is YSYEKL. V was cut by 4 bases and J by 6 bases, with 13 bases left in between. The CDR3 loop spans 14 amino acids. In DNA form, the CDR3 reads TGCGCCAGCAGCCCGACCGGGACAAGCAATGAGCAGTTCTTC. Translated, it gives CASSPTGTSNEQFF.

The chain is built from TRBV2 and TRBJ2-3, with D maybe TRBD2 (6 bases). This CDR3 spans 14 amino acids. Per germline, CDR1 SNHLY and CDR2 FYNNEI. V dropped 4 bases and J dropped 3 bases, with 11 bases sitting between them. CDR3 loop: CASSAGVRTDTQYF. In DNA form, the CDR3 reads TGTGCCAGCAGTGCGGGGGTCCGGACAGATACGCAGTATTTT.

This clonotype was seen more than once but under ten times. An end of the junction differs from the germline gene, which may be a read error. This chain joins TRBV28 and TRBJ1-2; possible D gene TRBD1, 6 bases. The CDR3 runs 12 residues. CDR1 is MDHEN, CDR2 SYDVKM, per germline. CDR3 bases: TGTGCCAGCAGTTTAACAGGGTTTGGCTGCACCTTC. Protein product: CASSLTGFGCTF.

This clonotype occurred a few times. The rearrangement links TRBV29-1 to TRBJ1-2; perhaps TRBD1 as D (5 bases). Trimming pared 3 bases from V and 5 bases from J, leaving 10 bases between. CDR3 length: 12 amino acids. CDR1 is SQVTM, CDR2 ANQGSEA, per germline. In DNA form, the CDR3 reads TGCAGCGTTGAGGGGGGGGTGTATGGCTACACCTTC. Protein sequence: CSVEGGVYGYTF.

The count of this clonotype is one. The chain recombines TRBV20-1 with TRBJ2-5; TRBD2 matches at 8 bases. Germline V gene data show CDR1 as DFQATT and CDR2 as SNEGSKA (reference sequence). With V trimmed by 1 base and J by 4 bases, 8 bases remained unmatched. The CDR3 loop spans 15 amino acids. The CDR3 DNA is TGCAGTGCTAGAGGGGTCGGGGGGGCATCAGAGACCCAGTACTTC. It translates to CSARGVGGASETQYF.

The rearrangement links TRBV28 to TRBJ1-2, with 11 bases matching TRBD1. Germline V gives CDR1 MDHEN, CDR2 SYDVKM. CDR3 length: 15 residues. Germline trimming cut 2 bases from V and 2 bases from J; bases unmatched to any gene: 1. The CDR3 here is CASSLRTGGNYGYTF. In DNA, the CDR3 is TGTGCCAGCAGTTTACGGACAGGGGGCAACTATGGCTACACCTTC.